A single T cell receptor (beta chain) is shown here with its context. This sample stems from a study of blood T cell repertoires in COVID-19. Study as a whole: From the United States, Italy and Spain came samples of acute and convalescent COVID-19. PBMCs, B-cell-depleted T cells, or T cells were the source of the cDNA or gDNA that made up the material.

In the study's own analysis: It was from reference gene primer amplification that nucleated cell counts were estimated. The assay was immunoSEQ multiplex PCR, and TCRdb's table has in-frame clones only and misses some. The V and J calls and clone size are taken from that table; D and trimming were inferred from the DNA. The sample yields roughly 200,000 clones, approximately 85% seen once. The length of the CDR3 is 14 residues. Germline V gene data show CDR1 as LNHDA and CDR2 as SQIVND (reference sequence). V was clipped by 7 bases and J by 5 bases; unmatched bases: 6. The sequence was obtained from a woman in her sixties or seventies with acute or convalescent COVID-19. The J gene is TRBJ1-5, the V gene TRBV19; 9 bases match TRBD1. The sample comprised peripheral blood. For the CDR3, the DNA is TGTGCCAGTACCCCGACAGGGGGAGATCAGCCCCAGCATTTT. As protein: CASTPTGGDQPQHF. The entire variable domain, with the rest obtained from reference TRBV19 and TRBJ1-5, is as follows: DGGITQSPKYLFRKEGQNVTLSCEQNLNHDAMYWYRQDPGQGLRLIYYSQIVNDFQKGDIAEGYSVSREKKESFPLTVTSAQKNPTAFYLCASTPTGGDQPQHFGDGTRLSIL.